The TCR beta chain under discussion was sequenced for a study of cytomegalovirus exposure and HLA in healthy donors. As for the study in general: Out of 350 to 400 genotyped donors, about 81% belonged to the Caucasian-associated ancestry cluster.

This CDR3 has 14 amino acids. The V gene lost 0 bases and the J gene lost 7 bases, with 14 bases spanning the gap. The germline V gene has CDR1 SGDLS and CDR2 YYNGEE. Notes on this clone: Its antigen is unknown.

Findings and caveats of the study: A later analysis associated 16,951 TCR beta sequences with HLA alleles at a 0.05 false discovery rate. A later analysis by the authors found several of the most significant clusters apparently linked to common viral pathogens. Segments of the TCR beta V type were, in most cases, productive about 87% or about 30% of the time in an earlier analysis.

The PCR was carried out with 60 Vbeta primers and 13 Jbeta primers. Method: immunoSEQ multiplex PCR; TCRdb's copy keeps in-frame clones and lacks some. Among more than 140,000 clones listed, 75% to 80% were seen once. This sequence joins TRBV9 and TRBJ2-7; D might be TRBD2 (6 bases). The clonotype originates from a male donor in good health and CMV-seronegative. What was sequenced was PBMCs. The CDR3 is CASSVVPLEGEQYF. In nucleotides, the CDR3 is TGTGCCAGCAGCGTAGTTCCTTTGGAGGGAGAGCAGTACTTC. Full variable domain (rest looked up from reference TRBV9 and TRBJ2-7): DSGVTQTPKHLITATGQRVTLRCSPRSGDLSVYWYQQSLDQGLQFLIQYYNGEERAKGNILERFSAQQFPDLHSELNLSSLELGDSALYFCASSVVPLEGEQYFGPGTRLTVT.